This TCR beta chain appears in the sequencing data of a study of blood T cell repertoires in COVID-19. Study-level information: T cells, B-cell-depleted T cells, or PBMCs provided the cDNA or gDNA that served as material.

Libraries were prepared by immunoSEQ multiplex PCR; TCRdb keeps only in-frame clonotypes and omits some of them. The sample includes 300,000 or so clones, roughly 87% seen only once; the top ten take 4.5% to 7%. This CDR3 spans 13 amino acids. Per germline, CDR1 GTSNPN and CDR2 SVGIG (reference sequence). V lost 4 bases, J lost 2 bases, and 11 bases lay in between. Membership in each cohort depended on participant-reported clinical history. Two negative PCRs, clearance, or symptom resolution had been documented for recovered Cohort 3 donors. The receptor comes from a young woman who had recovered from COVID-19. Sequencing used PBMCs or T cells enriched from blood (not recorded which). The chain employs TRBV30 and TRBJ1-2; possibly TRBD1 for D (5 bases). The DNA of the CDR3 is TGTGCCTGGACCCCGACAGAGAACTATGGCTACACCTTC. It codes for CAWTPTENYGYTF.